These 32 T cell receptor beta chains share one sample of origin, sequenced in a study of CD8 T cells in ankylosing spondylitis. TCRdb reprocessed the 5' RACE reads with MiXCR, giving one entry per CDR3 protein. The sample includes about 300,000 distinct CDR3 sequences, 20% to 25% seen only once; the top ten take about 3.5%. The sample consisted of blood, either unsorted or a sorted T cell fraction (not recorded which). The receptors derive from a female donor with ankylosing spondylitis or in good health (not recorded which).

This clonotype was picked up many times. The chain couples TRBV29-1 to TRBJ2-3; 7 nucleotides align to TRBD1. CDR1 and CDR2 from the germline V gene are SQVTM and ANQGSEA. V lost 7 bases, J lost 2 bases, and 6 bases stayed unmatched. This CDR3 is built from 13 residues. The CDR3 here is CSGQGAFTDTQYF. The CDR3 region has the DNA TGCAGCGGACAGGGAGCCTTCACAGATACGCAGTATTTT.

CDR3 amino acids: CSARDHGTATDTQYF. CDR3 DNA: TGCAGTGCTAGAGATCATGGGACAGCCACAGATACGCAGTATTTT. The genes are TRBV20-1 and TRBJ2-3, with 7 nucleotides matching TRBD1. The CDR3 extends over 15 amino acids. Germline CDR1 reads DFQATT; CDR2 reads SNEGSKA (reference sequence). Germline trimming cut 0 bases from V and 2 bases from J; bases unmatched to any gene: 5.

The V and J genes are TRBV6-2 or TRBV6-3 and TRBJ1-2; TRBD1 is a possible D gene (5 bases). The V gene's germline CDR1 is MNHEY and CDR2 SVGEGT. The CDR3 runs to 16 residues. Trimming removed 4 bases at V and 1 base at J, with 16 bases between. The CDR3 is CASSSAFVTDNYGYTF. The CDR3 nucleotides are TGTGCCAGCAGTTCTGCCTTTGTGACAGATAACTATGGCTACACCTTC.

The V and J genes are TRBV6-1 and TRBJ1-2; 10 positions match TRBD1. In germline, CDR1 is MNHNS, CDR2 SASEGT. The CDR3 has 15 amino acids. With 6 bases clipped from V and 2 bases from J, the junction kept 6 bases outside the gene matches. The CDR3 spells CASSLDRGPNYGYTF. The CDR3 DNA sequence: TGTGCCAGCAGCCTCGACAGGGGGCCGAACTATGGCTACACCTTC.

At least ten counts were recorded for this clonotype. The V and J genes are TRBV10-3 and TRBJ1-6; weak D call: TRBD1 (6 bases). The CDR3 loop spans 20 amino acids. V lost 2 bases and J lost 9, with 29 bases in between. Germline CDR1 and CDR2: ENHRY and SYGVKD. The CDR3 bases are TGTGCCATCAGTGAGCAACTACTGGGGGGGCAATCTCCCATATTTTCACCCCTCCACTTT. It encodes CAISEQLLGGQSPIFSPLHF.

This clonotype was seen a handful of times. This chain connects TRBV20-1 to TRBJ2-1; D possibly corresponds to TRBD1 (5 bases). The V gene lost 5 bases and the J gene lost 7 bases, with 21 bases spanning the gap. Per the germline V gene, CDR1 is DFQATT and CDR2 is SNEGSKA (reference sequence). This CDR3 has 15 residues. The CDR3 nucleotides are TGCAGTGCTCCAGACAGATCCTACCACGGGAATGAGCAGTTCTTC. This encodes CSAPDRSYHGNEQFF.

This clonotype was detected a few times. V is TRBV6-1 and J is TRBJ1-2; no clear D. V lost 8 bases, J lost 10 bases, and 23 bases lay in between. CDR1 and CDR2 (germline): MNHNS, SASEGT. The CDR3 length is 14 residues. CDR3: CASGRDSVATPYTF. The CDR3 nucleotides are TGTGCCAGCGGCCGAGACTCGGTCGCAACTCCCTACACCTTC.

The CDR3 is CASSPQGVVSYEQYF. The CDR3 bases are TGTGCCAGCAGCCCACAGGGTGTCGTATCCTACGAGCAGTACTTC. J is TRBJ2-7 and V is TRBV12-3 or TRBV12-4; possible D gene TRBD1, 6 bases. The CDR3 sequence is 15 residues long. Trimming left V 6 bases short and J 1 base short, with 16 bases between.

This clonotype was counted ten times or more. The chain recombines TRBV12-3 or TRBV12-4 with TRBJ1-1; 7 bases agree with TRBD1. With V trimmed by 0 bases and J by 5 bases, 6 bases remained unmatched. The CDR3 is 15 residues long. The CDR3 here is CASSLAVTGNTEAFF. Here the CDR3 DNA reads TGTGCCAGCAGTTTAGCAGTGACAGGGAATACTGAAGCTTTCTTT.

This clonotype has more than one count but fewer than ten. This chain connects TRBV18 to TRBJ2-7, with 14 bases lining up with TRBD2. Germline V gene data show CDR1 as KGHSH and CDR2 as LQKENI. The CDR3 covers 16 residues. Losses at the gene ends were 2 bases for V and 6 bases for J; bases not matched to a gene: 6. The DNA for the CDR3 is TGTGCCAGCTCACCATTGGCCGGACTAGCGGGAGGCGAGCAGTACTTC. This sequence encodes CASSPLAGLAGGEQYF.

This clonotype was counted ten times or more. The gene calls are TRBV20-1 and TRBJ2-7; no reliable D call. Germline assignment: CDR1 DFQATT and CDR2 SNEGSKA (reference sequence). Trimming shortened V by 3 bases and J by 0 bases, and 9 bases separated the two germline ends. The CDR3 is 13 residues long. The DNA for the CDR3 is TGCAGTGCTAGTAGCAGGACCTCCTACGAGCAGTACTTC. It translates to CSASSRTSYEQYF.

The V and J genes are TRBV12-3 or TRBV12-4 and TRBJ2-7; D is uncertain. The CDR3 has 12 residues. V shed 6 bases and J shed 3 bases, with 9 bases lying between them. The CDR3 is CASSRINYEQYF. The CDR3 DNA is TGTGCCAGCAGCCGCATAAACTACGAGCAGTACTTC.

This clonotype was detected ten times or more. V and J are TRBV7-2 and TRBJ1-3; unclear D gene. This CDR3 contains 11 residues. Looked up from germline, CDR1 is SGHTA and CDR2 is FQGNSA. Trimming removed 4 bases from V and 2 bases from J, with 0 bases in between. The CDR3 DNA reads as TGTGCCAGCAGCTCTGGAAACACCATATATTTT. Protein product: CASSSGNTIYF.

This clonotype was seen a handful of times. The rearrangement links TRBV6-5 to TRBJ1-1; 7 positions match TRBD1. CDR3 length equals 16 residues. The V gene end was trimmed by 2 bases and the J gene end by 1 base; junction bases not matched to a gene: 7. CDR1 and CDR2 from the germline V gene are MNHEY and SVGAGI. CDR3 protein: CASSYGGQERNTEAFF. CDR3 DNA: TGTGCCAGCAGTTACGGAGGACAGGAGAGGAACACTGAAGCTTTCTTT.

This clonotype has ten or more counts. The chain employs TRBV12-3 or TRBV12-4 and TRBJ2-6, with D perhaps TRBD1 (5 bases). V shed 3 bases and J shed 2 bases, with 8 bases lying between them. The CDR3 covers 15 residues. The CDR3 loop is CASSLGQPGANVLTF. The CDR3 DNA reads as TGTGCCAGCAGTTTGGGGCAGCCTGGGGCCAACGTCCTGACTTTC.

This clonotype was observed a few times. CDR3 amino acids: CSATQGLRDEQYF. CDR3 bases: TGCAGTGCTACACAGGGGTTACGAGACGAGCAGTACTTC. The chain uses TRBV20-1 and TRBJ2-7, with 7 bases fitting TRBD1. CDR3 length equals 13 residues. Looked up from germline, CDR1 is DFQATT and CDR2 is SNEGSKA (reference sequence). Trimming took 4 bases from V and 5 from J; bases not matched to a gene: 8.

This clonotype has more than one count but fewer than ten. The rearrangement links TRBV7-2 to TRBJ2-3, with TRBD2 matching over 10 bases. This CDR3 has 16 amino acids. The ends lost 1 base at V and 3 bases at J; junction bases unmatched: 4. Germline V gene data show CDR1 as SGHTA and CDR2 as FQGNSA. This CDR3 is CASSLVQREGTDTQYF. The CDR3 region has the DNA TGTGCCAGCAGCTTAGTCCAGCGGGAGGGTACAGATACGCAGTATTTT.

The J gene is TRBJ2-3, the V gene TRBV12-3 or TRBV12-4; 8 bases match TRBD1. The CDR3 sequence is 16 residues long. The J segment lost 1 base and the V segment lost 8 bases, leaving 11 bases of the junction unmatched. Here the CDR3 DNA reads TGTGCCAGCGCCTCCCTGGGGACAGGCCGCACAGATACGCAGTATTTT. Translation: CASASLGTGRTDTQYF.

This clonotype was detected only a few times. The V and J genes are TRBV11-2 and TRBJ2-3; tentatively, D is TRBD2 (5 bases). The CDR3 covers 13 residues. Trimming cost V 5 bases and J 6 bases, with 12 bases left between them. Germline assignment: CDR1 SGHAT and CDR2 FQNNGV. CDR3 DNA sequence: TGTGCCAGCAGCGGGGATAGGGAGGATACGCAGTATTTT. This gives the protein CASSGDREDTQYF.

This clonotype turned up a few times. The chain couples TRBV5-1 to TRBJ2-5; the match to TRBD1 covers 8 bases. From germline, CDR1 is SGHRS and CDR2 YFSETQ. The CDR3 is 15 amino acids. V gave up 1 base and J gave up 5 bases; unmatched junction bases: 7. CDR3 loop: CASSLTGQGLETQYF. The CDR3 bases are TGCGCCAGCAGCTTGACTGGACAGGGTCTTGAGACCCAGTACTTC.

This clonotype showed up just a few times. The V call is TRBV10-3, the J call TRBJ1-1; tentative D call: TRBD1 (5 bases). Trimming removed 0 bases at V and 1 base at J, with 12 bases between. Germline V gene sequence: CDR1 ENHRY, CDR2 SYGVKD. The CDR3 totals 16 residues. CDR3 sequence reads: CAISESRGTANTEAFF. In nucleotides, the CDR3 is TGTGCCATCAGTGAGTCCCGGGGGACGGCGAACACTGAAGCTTTCTTT.

The chain couples TRBV6-5 to TRBJ1-5, with TRBD1 as a possible D gene (6 bases). Germline-derived CDR1 and CDR2 are MNHEY and SVGAGI. Trimming shortened V by 2 bases and J by 4 bases, and 9 bases separated the two germline ends. The CDR3 covers 14 residues. In DNA, the CDR3 is TGTGCCAGCAGTTACGGGGGACAAAATCAGCCCCAGCATTTT. Its protein product is CASSYGGQNQPQHF.

This clonotype has only a few counts. V and J are TRBV15 and TRBJ2-3; D call uncertain. Germline-derived CDR1 and CDR2 are LNHNV and YYDKDF (reference sequence). V gave up 3 bases and J gave up 2 bases, with 15 bases separating them. This CDR3 contains 16 residues. The CDR3 loop is CATSSATGATTDTQYF. In DNA, the CDR3 is TGTGCCACCAGCAGTGCGACTGGTGCCACCACAGATACGCAGTATTTT.

This clonotype came up a few times. The CDR3 loop is CASSPRAGADLNSNQPQHF. The CDR3 DNA is TGCGCCAGCAGCCCCCGGGCAGGGGCCGATCTTAATAGCAATCAGCCCCAGCATTTT. The gene calls are TRBV4-1 and TRBJ1-5; D might be TRBD1 (6 bases). The V gene lost 4 bases and the J gene lost 0 bases, with 22 bases spanning the gap. The CDR3 is 19 amino acids. The V gene's germline CDR1 is MGHRA and CDR2 YSYEKL.

V usage is TRBV28 and J usage is TRBJ2-5; the match to TRBD2 covers 7 bases. Trimming removed 4 bases from V and 2 bases from J; junction bases left unmatched: 10. CDR3 length: 16 amino acids. Per the germline V gene, CDR1 is MDHEN and CDR2 is SYDVKM. The CDR3 region is CASSSPSGGEQETQYF. The DNA for the CDR3 is TGTGCCAGCAGTTCCCCTAGCGGAGGCGAACAAGAGACCCAGTACTTC.

The V and J genes are TRBV6-5 and TRBJ2-2, with a weak D call TRBD1 (6 bases). The CDR3 length is 14 residues. Germline loops: CDR1 MNHEY, CDR2 SVGAGI. V lost 6 bases, J lost 4 bases, and 12 bases lay in between. In DNA, the CDR3 is TGTGCCAGCAGACAGGGTGGAAGCACCGGGGAGCTGTTTTTT. Protein product: CASRQGGSTGELFF.

The chain uses TRBV20-1 and TRBJ2-3, with TRBD2 identical over 7 bases. The CDR3 consists of 12 residues. J was trimmed by 4 bases and V by 5 bases; bases with no gene match: 3. Germline V gene lookup returns CDR1 DFQATT and CDR2 SNEGSKA (reference sequence). CDR3 loop: CSAGGEPDTQYF. The CDR3 DNA follows: TGCAGTGCTGGGGGGGAGCCAGATACGCAGTATTTT.

The chain combines TRBV4-1 with TRBJ2-2, with unresolved D. The CDR3 consists of 13 residues. V shed 4 bases and J shed 3 bases, with 6 bases lying between them. Per germline, CDR1 MGHRA and CDR2 YSYEKL. DNA of the CDR3: TGCGCCAGCAGCCTTATACACACCGGGGAGCTGTTTTTT. Its protein product is CASSLIHTGELFF.

The J gene is TRBJ2-1, the V gene TRBV7-2; D gene unclear. The CDR3 extends over 13 amino acids. Per the germline V gene, CDR1 is SGHTA and CDR2 is FQGNSA. Trimming took 5 bases from V and 8 from J, leaving 13 bases between them. The CDR3 loop is CASSPNGMYEQFF. The CDR3 nucleotides read TGTGCCAGCAGCCCTAATGGTATGTATGAGCAGTTCTTC.

This chain uses TRBV6-2 or TRBV6-3 with TRBJ2-3; TRBD2 matches 8 bases. Germline CDR1 is MNHEY and CDR2 is SVGEGT. Trimming took 6 bases from V and 6 from J; bases not matched to a gene: 17. This CDR3 is 17 amino acids long. The CDR3 protein is CASRPQSTSGLKDTQYF. The CDR3 bases are TGTGCCAGCAGGCCTCAATCAACTAGCGGCCTTAAGGATACGCAGTATTTT.

This clonotype was seen a handful of times. This chain links TRBV7-2 with TRBJ2-2; D not certain. Germline CDR1 SGHTA, CDR2 FQGNSA. V lost 1 base and J lost 0, with 9 bases in between. This CDR3 is 16 amino acids long. The CDR3 reads CASSLGFPTNTGELFF. Written as DNA, the CDR3 is TGTGCCAGCAGCTTAGGTTTTCCGACGAACACCGGGGAGCTGTTTTTT.

This clonotype was observed a handful of times. This chain uses TRBV25-1 with TRBJ1-2, with a tentative D call TRBD1 (5 bases). Trimming left V 9 bases short and J 5 bases short, with 10 bases between. The length of the CDR3 is 11 residues. Germline CDR1 reads MGHDK; CDR2 reads SYGVNS. DNA for the CDR3: TGTGCCAGTGCGGACATTTATGGCTACACCTTC. The encoded protein is CASADIYGYTF.